This TCR beta chain is from a study of CD8 T cells in Susac syndrome. The study used healthy donors as controls matched for age and sex. It was with random hexamers that about 0.45 to 1 ug RNA was reverse transcribed. Multiplex PCR with immunoSEQ amplified the TCR beta CDR3 across 54 Vbeta and 13 Jbeta. TCRdb reprocessed the immunoSEQ multiplex PCR reads via MiXCR and lists one record per CDR3 protein. The sample records approximately 170,000 distinct CDR3 sequences, 90% to 95% being singletons. The CDR3 extends over 17 amino acids. The V and J ends lost 1 base and 0 bases, in that order; junction bases with no gene match: 7. Germline-derived CDR1 and CDR2 are DFQATT and SNEGSKA (reference sequence).

This clonotype was obtained from a human donor in good health. The sequencing input was CD4+ T cells from PBMCs. The genes are TRBV20-1 and TRBJ2-3; 10 bases are shared with TRBD1. The CDR3 region is CSARGPRQGASTDTQYF. The CDR3 nucleotides are TGCAGTGCTAGAGGCCCCAGACAGGGGGCTAGCACAGATACGCAGTATTTT.